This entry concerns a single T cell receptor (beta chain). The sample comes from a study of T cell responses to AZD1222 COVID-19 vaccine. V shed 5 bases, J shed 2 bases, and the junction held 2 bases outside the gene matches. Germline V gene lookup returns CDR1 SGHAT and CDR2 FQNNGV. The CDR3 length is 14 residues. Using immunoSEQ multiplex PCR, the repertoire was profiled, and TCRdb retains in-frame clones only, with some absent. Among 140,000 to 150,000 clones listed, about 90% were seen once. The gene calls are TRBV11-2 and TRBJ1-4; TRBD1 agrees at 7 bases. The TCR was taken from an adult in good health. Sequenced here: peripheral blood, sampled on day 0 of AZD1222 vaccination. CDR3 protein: CASSLTGTNEKLFF. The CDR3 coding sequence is TGTGCCAGCAGCCTGACAGGGACTAATGAAAAACTGTTTTTT. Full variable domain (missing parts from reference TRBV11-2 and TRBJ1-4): EAGVAQSPRYKIIEKRQSVAFWCNPISGHATLYWYQQILGQGPKLLIQFQNNGVVDDSQLPKDRFSAERLKGVDSTLKIQPAKLEDSAVYLCASSLTGTNEKLFFGSGTQLSVL.